The present T cell receptor beta chain was sequenced within a study of shared clonotypes between healthy human individuals. Worth noting for this clone: Other DNA sequences in this sample translate to the same CDR3.

Deletions cut 2 bases from V and 2 bases from J, with 7 bases between. Germline CDR1 reads MNHEY; CDR2 reads SVGAGI. The CDR3 totals 15 residues. The data were produced by immunoSEQ multiplex PCR, yet TCRdb's version contains in-frame clones alone and is incomplete. The data show roughly 2.5 million clones, over 85% seen once. V gene TRBV6-5 combines with J gene TRBJ2-6, with D maybe TRBD2 (5 bases). The clonotype was recovered from a man aged 18 to 29 in good health. Sequencing input: naive CD4+ T cells sorted from blood. The subset: CD45RA+ positively selected. The CDR3 here is CASSYSGTGANVLTF. The CDR3 bases are TGTGCCAGCAGTTACAGCGGAACTGGGGCCAACGTCCTGACTTTC.